These 26 T cell receptor beta chains originate from one sample sequenced in a study of CD4 T cells in relation to SARS-CoV-2 and coronaviruses. No antigens are known for them. The method was immunoSEQ multiplex PCR; TCRdb's version includes in-frame clones alone and lacks a portion of them. Of about 35,000 clones in the sample, about 80% were seen once. What was sequenced was naive CD4+ T cells from PBMCs, cultured in vitro. Subset defined: naive CD4+ T cells isolated by negative enrichment. Receptors originate from an adult with COVID-19.

The gene calls are TRBV24-1 and TRBJ2-3; TRBD2 might be the D (7 bases). CDR1 is KGHDR and CDR2 is SFDVKD in the germline V gene. The CDR3 has 16 residues. V was shortened by 1 base and J by 6 bases, with 16 bases between the two germline ends. The CDR3 protein is CATSDFSGGNSDTQYF. For the CDR3, the DNA is TGTGCCACCAGTGATTTCTCGGGGGGCAATTCGGATACGCAGTATTTT.

The chain couples TRBV28 to TRBJ1-5; D might be TRBD1 (6 bases). The V and J ends lost 7 bases and 1 base respectively, with 8 bases between them. CDR3 size: 13 residues. Germline V CDR1 and CDR2: MDHEN, SYDVKM. CDR3 nucleotides: TGTGCCAGCACCCAGGGGAGCAATCAGCCCCAGCATTTT. Translating it yields CASTQGSNQPQHF.

The V call is TRBV5-4, the J call TRBJ2-1; TRBD2 matches at 10 bases. This CDR3 contains 16 residues. Germline V gives CDR1 SGHNT, CDR2 YYREEE (reference sequence). The V gene end was trimmed by 4 bases and the J gene end by 6 bases; junction bases not matched to a gene: 10. CDR3 in DNA: TGTGCCAGCAGCGGGCCTAGGCTAGCGGGAGCCAATGAGCAGTTCTTC. Amino acid sequence: CASSGPRLAGANEQFF. Filled out from reference TRBV5-4 and TRBJ2-1, the complete variable domain reads ETGVTQSPTHLIKTRGQQVTLRCSSQSGHNTVSWYQQALGQGPQFIFQYYREEENGRGNFPPRFSGLQFPNYSSELNVNALELDDSALYLCASSGPRLAGANEQFFGPGTRLTVL.

CDR3: CASSPPDRANEQFF. Written as DNA, the CDR3 is TGTGCCAGCAGTCCCCCCGACAGGGCGAATGAGCAGTTCTTC. The V call is TRBV28, the J call TRBJ2-1; TRBD1 aligns across 7 bases. V lost 5 bases to trimming and J lost 7 bases; unmatched junction nucleotides: 8. CDR1 and CDR2 from the germline V gene are MDHEN and SYDVKM. CDR3 length equals 14 residues.

The table lists this clone with a few counts. V is TRBV4-1 and J is TRBJ1-2; TRBD1 might be the D (5 bases). V was clipped by 6 bases and J by 4 bases, with 15 bases between them. This CDR3 is 14 amino acids long. In germline, CDR1 is MGHRA, CDR2 YSYEKL. CDR3 in DNA: TGCGCCAGCAGGGGGGGGACTACATTCTATGGCTACACCTTC. It encodes CASRGGTTFYGYTF.

The chain combines TRBV4-1 with TRBJ2-1; D is unresolved. This CDR3 is 14 amino acids long. Germline lookup yields CDR1 MGHRA and CDR2 YSYEKL. Trimming left V 0 bases short and J 11 bases short, with 14 bases between. The CDR3 loop is CASSQDGIGGQQFF. The DNA for the CDR3 is TGCGCCAGCAGCCAAGATGGGATCGGCGGCCAGCAGTTCTTC.

The rearrangement joins TRBV6-6 to TRBJ1-5; 7 bases map to TRBD1. CDR3 length: 14 amino acids. The V gene end was trimmed by 5 bases and the J gene end by 5 bases; junction bases not matched to a gene: 6. CDR1 is MNHNY and CDR2 is SVGAGI in the germline V gene (reference sequence). CDR3 DNA: TGTGCCAGCAGTCCCGGACAGGAGTATCAGCCCCAGCATTTT. It codes for CASSPGQEYQPQHF.

In its sample, this clone was seen a few times. V usage is TRBV11-2 and J usage is TRBJ2-2; tentative D call: TRBD2 (5 bases). Germline V gene lookup returns CDR1 SGHAT and CDR2 FQNNGV. CDR3 size: 18 residues. V lost 1 base to trimming and J lost 1 base, with 16 bases between them. The CDR3 region is CASSLGRLARMNTGELFF. CDR3 nucleotides: TGTGCCAGCAGCTTAGGTCGCCTAGCCCGGATGAACACCGGGGAGCTGTTTTTT.

This chain links TRBV28 with TRBJ2-4; either TRBD1 or TRBD2 may supply D (5 bases each). Germline CDR1 MDHEN, CDR2 SYDVKM. Trimming cost V 5 bases and J 3 bases, with 20 bases left between them. This CDR3 is 17 amino acids long. CDR3 residues: CASSNRDRRLVKNIQYF. The CDR3 DNA reads as TGTGCCAGCAGTAACCGGGACCGCCGGCTAGTCAAAAACATTCAGTACTTC.

Only one count was recorded for this clone. V usage is TRBV27 and J usage is TRBJ2-1, with TRBD2 matching over 7 bases. CDR1 and CDR2 from the germline V gene are MNHEY and SMNVEV (reference sequence). Germline trimming cut 3 bases from V and 5 bases from J; bases unmatched to any gene: 1. The CDR3 loop spans 13 amino acids. CDR3 nucleotides: TGTGCCAGCAGTTTCGCGGGAGACAATGAGCAGTTCTTC. It specifies CASSFAGDNEQFF.

The rearrangement joins TRBV15 to TRBJ1-5; a weak D match, TRBD1 (6 bases). This CDR3 region has 19 residues. Germline V gene data show CDR1 as LNHNV and CDR2 as YYDKDF (reference sequence). V lost 1 base, J lost 2 bases, and 21 bases lay in between. This CDR3 is CATSRAGSRGKGGNQPQHF. In DNA, the CDR3 is TGTGCCACCAGCAGAGCAGGGAGCCGGGGGAAGGGGGGCAATCAGCCCCAGCATTTT.

The gene calls are TRBV13 and TRBJ2-1; no firm D call. The CDR3 runs to 16 residues. From germline, CDR1 is PRHDT and CDR2 FYEKMQ (reference sequence). V was trimmed by 5 bases and J by 4 bases, leaving 18 bases between them. The CDR3 sequence is CASSPESEAAYNEQFF. The CDR3 DNA reads as TGTGCCAGCAGCCCAGAGTCTGAGGCGGCTTACAATGAGCAGTTCTTC.

This clone was picked up a small number of times. The chain combines TRBV28 with TRBJ2-1, with TRBD2 identical over 9 bases. This CDR3 has 15 amino acids. Trimming at V came to 8 bases and at J to 7 bases, leaving 12 bases not matched to a gene. Germline loops: CDR1 MDHEN, CDR2 SYDVKM. This CDR3 reads CASCPGGRAFNEQFF. In DNA, the CDR3 is TGTGCCAGCTGTCCTGGCGGGAGGGCCTTTAATGAGCAGTTCTTC.

In this sample, this clone turned up once. CDR3 protein: CASSSDRRDYGYTF. DNA for the CDR3: TGTGCCAGCAGTTCCGATCGCAGGGACTATGGCTACACCTTC. This sequence joins TRBV27 and TRBJ1-2, with D possibly being TRBD1 (5 bases). This CDR3 comprises 14 residues. Germline V gives CDR1 MNHEY, CDR2 SMNVEV (reference sequence). The V and J ends lost 4 bases and 3 bases respectively, with 12 bases between them.

The chain carries TRBV12-1 and TRBJ2-6; no DNA check was done on the table's D call, TRBD1. TRBV12-1 is classified as a pseudogene. This CDR3 is built from 17 residues. This CDR3 reads CASSPGTGGSGANVLTF. The CDR3 bases are TGTGCCAGCAGCCCCGGGACAGGGGGCTCTGGGGCCAACGTCCTGACTTTC.

V usage is TRBV2 and J usage is TRBJ2-3, with D possibly TRBD1 on 6 matching bases. Trimming stripped 9 bases from V and 1 base from J, with 17 bases between. The CDR3 spans 15 residues. The germline CDR1 and CDR2 sequences are SNHLY and FYNNEI. This CDR3 reads CASKEQGLGTDTQYF. In nucleotides, the CDR3 is TGTGCCAGTAAGGAACAGGGCTTAGGCACAGATACGCAGTATTTT.

The sample holds one count of this clone. This chain uses TRBV27 with TRBJ1-5; a weak D match, TRBD1 (6 bases). The CDR3 is made up of 15 amino acids. The germline V gene encodes CDR1 MNHEY and CDR2 SMNVEV (reference sequence). The ends were cut back, 3 bases at V and 1 base at J, with 10 bases in the middle. The CDR3, as DNA: TGTGCCAGCAGTTTCGGCAGGGGAAGCAATCAGCCCCAGCATTTT. Its protein product is CASSFGRGSNQPQHF.

The chain joins TRBV18 to TRBJ2-5; D is uncertain. CDR1 and CDR2 from the germline V gene are KGHSH and LQKENI. V lost 5 bases and J 0 bases, leaving 1 base between the germline ends. This CDR3 is 11 amino acids long. As DNA, the CDR3 is TGTGCCAGCTCATACCAAGAGACCCAGTACTTC. Translated, it gives CASSYQETQYF.

This clone was seen a single time. The chain uses TRBV10-2 and TRBJ2-3; a weak D match, TRBD1 (5 bases). Per germline, CDR1 WSHSY and CDR2 SAAADI. The CDR3 totals 14 residues. The germline V and J ends were trimmed by 3 bases and 0 bases, with 7 bases remaining between them. CDR3 residues: CASSDPGSTDTQYF. The DNA of the CDR3 is TGCGCCAGCAGTGACCCAGGGAGCACAGATACGCAGTATTTT.

V gene TRBV20-1 combines with J gene TRBJ2-1; TRBD2 is a possible D gene (5 bases). Germline CDR1 and CDR2: DFQATT and SNEGSKA (reference sequence). V dropped 3 bases and J dropped 0 bases, with 15 bases sitting between them. This CDR3 spans 16 amino acids. The CDR3 spells CSASEDWRSSYNEQFF. The CDR3 DNA is TGCAGTGCTAGTGAGGACTGGCGGAGCTCCTACAATGAGCAGTTCTTC.

The chain carries TRBV30 and TRBJ1-2; the D is unclear. The CDR3 is made up of 14 amino acids. Germline V gene sequence: CDR1 GTSNPN, CDR2 SVGIG (reference sequence). Trimming removed 0 bases at V and 4 bases at J, with 12 bases between. The CDR3 loop reads CAWSVRLTGYGYTF. DNA for the CDR3: TGTGCCTGGAGTGTAAGGCTGACGGGCTATGGCTACACCTTC.

This clone has just one count. The rearrangement uses TRBV19 and TRBJ1-1; D remains ambiguous. Germline CDR1 and CDR2: LNHDA and SQIVND (reference sequence). Trimming took 3 bases from V and 0 from J, leaving 17 bases between them. The CDR3 has 17 residues. CDR3 loop: CASSMERAVVMNTEAFF. The CDR3 nucleotides are TGTGCCAGTAGTATGGAGAGGGCTGTCGTTATGAACACTGAAGCTTTCTTT.

This chain's CDR3 is CASSLDGAGVYTQYF. The CDR3 DNA sequence: TGTGCCAGCAGCCTGGACGGAGCTGGTGTCTATACGCAGTATTTT. V gene TRBV6-5 combines with J gene TRBJ2-3; D remains ambiguous. There are 15 residues in the CDR3. Trimming took 6 bases from V and 7 from J, leaving 20 bases between them. Germline V gives CDR1 MNHEY, CDR2 SVGAGI.

This clone was observed a few times. The V gene is TRBV7-9, the J gene TRBJ1-3; no definite D call. CDR1 is SEHNR and CDR2 is FQNEAQ in the germline V gene (reference sequence). Trimming cost V 8 bases and J 1 base, with 0 bases left between them. The CDR3 length is 10 residues. Written as DNA, the CDR3 is TGTGCCAGCTCTGGAAACACCATATATTTT. Its translation: CASSGNTIYF.

V and J are TRBV5-1 and TRBJ2-1; a possible D gene is TRBD2 (5 bases). Looked up from germline, CDR1 is SGHRS and CDR2 is YFSETQ. There are 12 residues in the CDR3. V lost 0 bases, J lost 10 bases, and 8 bases lay in between. The CDR3 loop reads CASSLAREEQFF. DNA for the CDR3: TGCGCCAGCAGCTTGGCGAGGGAAGAGCAGTTCTTC. Filled out from reference TRBV5-1 and TRBJ2-1, the complete variable domain reads KAGVTQTPRYLIKTRGQQVTLSCSPISGHRSVSWYQQTPGQGLQFLFEYFSETQRNKGNFPGRFSGRQFSNSRSEMNVSTLELGDSALYLCASSLAREEQFFGPGTRLTVL.

The V call is TRBV9, the J call TRBJ2-2; 8 bases match TRBD2. From germline, CDR1 is SGDLS and CDR2 YYNGEE. With 0 bases clipped from V and 1 base from J, the junction kept 2 bases outside the gene matches. The CDR3 runs to 16 residues. This CDR3 reads CASSVELAVNTGELFF. In nucleotides, the CDR3 is TGTGCCAGCAGCGTAGAACTAGCGGTGAACACCGGGGAGCTGTTTTTT.